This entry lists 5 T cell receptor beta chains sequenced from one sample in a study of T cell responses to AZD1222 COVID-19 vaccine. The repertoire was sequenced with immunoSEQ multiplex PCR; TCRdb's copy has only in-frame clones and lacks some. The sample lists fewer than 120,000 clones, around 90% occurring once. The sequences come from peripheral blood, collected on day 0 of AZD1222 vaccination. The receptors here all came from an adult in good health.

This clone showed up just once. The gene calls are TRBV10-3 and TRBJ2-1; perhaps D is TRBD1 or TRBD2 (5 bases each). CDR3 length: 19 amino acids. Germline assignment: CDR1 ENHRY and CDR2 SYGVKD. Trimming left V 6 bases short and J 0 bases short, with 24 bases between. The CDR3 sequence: CAISGDHTGHPSSYNEQFF. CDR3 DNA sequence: TGTGCCATCAGCGGGGACCATACCGGACACCCGAGCTCCTACAATGAGCAGTTCTTC.

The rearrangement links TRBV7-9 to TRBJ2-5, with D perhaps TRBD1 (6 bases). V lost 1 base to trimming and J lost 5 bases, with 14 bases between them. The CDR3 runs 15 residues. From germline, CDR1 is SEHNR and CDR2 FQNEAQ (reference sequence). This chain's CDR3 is CASSLEGQGYETQYF. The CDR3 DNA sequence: TGTGCCAGCAGCTTAGAAGGTCAGGGGTATGAGACCCAGTACTTC.

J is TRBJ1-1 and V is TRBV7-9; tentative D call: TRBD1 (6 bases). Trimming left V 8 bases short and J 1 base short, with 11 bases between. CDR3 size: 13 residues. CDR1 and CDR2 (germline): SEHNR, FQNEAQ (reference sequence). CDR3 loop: CASAWDKNTEAFF. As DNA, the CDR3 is TGTGCCAGCGCCTGGGACAAGAACACTGAAGCTTTCTTT.

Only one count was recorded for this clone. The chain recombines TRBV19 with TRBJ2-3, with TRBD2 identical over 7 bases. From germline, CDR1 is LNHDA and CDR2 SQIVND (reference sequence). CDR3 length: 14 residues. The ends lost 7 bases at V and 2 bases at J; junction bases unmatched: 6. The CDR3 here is CASKMRGYTDTQYF. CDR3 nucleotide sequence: TGTGCCAGTAAAATGCGGGGGTACACAGATACGCAGTATTTT.

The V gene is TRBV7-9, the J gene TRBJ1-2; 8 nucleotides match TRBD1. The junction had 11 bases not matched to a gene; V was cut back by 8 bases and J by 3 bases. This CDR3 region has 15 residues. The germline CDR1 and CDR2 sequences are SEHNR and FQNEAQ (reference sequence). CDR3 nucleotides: TGTGCCAGCGATCAGGGGGCCGGAACGGACTATGGCTACACCTTC. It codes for CASDQGAGTDYGYTF.